These T cell receptor beta chains were read from a single sample in a study of T cell responses to AZD1222 COVID-19 vaccine. The table came from immunoSEQ multiplex PCR; TCRdb's copy has only in-frame clones and leaves some out. The table has 140,000 to 150,000 clones, over 75% seen once. This sample comprised peripheral blood, obtained on day 0 of AZD1222 vaccination. The receptors derive from an adult in good health. Both conserved end residues are part of each CDR3. The size field is filled for only some rows; it gives once, few, many or a size class.

.	TRBV5-5	TRBJ1-4	CASSPEYRGRREKLFF
.	TRBV19	TRBJ1-6	CASSPGQPNNSPLHF
once	TRBV10-3	TRBJ1-1	CAISEWGRGRTEAFF
.	TRBV6-6	TRBJ1-4	CASSPPQTVEKLFF
.	TRBV2	TRBJ1-1	CASSELGEAFF
.	TRBV9	TRBJ2-7	CASSEGLAGYEQYF
.	TRBV30	TRBJ1-1	CAWSWGMNTEAFF
.	TRBV6-1	TRBJ2-7	CASSEASGYEQYF
.	TRBV7-8	TRBJ2-7	CASSPMMGNEQYF
.	TRBV7-8	TRBJ2-7	CASSKPRDPSYEQYF
.	TRBV7-2	TRBJ2-3	CASSPKGGDTQYF
once	TRBV30	TRBJ1-2	CAWSVGGGGYTF
.	TRBV7-9	TRBJ1-1	CASSAQNTEAFF
.	TRBV30	TRBJ2-5	CAAGQPQETQYF
.	TRBV12-3/TRBV12-4	TRBJ2-7	CASSGRNEQYF
.	TRBV7-3	TRBJ2-1	CASSLASNNEQFF
.	TRBV7-9	TRBJ1-2	CASSLSGGAEVGYTF
.	TRBV5-5	TRBJ2-3	CASSRDHTDTQYF
.	TRBV9	TRBJ2-1	CASSPGTSGGSDEQFF
.	TRBV6-5	TRBJ2-7	CASRGQGYEQYF
.	TRBV19	TRBJ2-7	CASSIGTGGYEQYF
.	TRBV28	TRBJ1-2	CASSSPLGPGNYGYTF
.	TRBV5-8	TRBJ1-4	CASSRGRKAANEKLFF
.	TRBV6-5	TRBJ2-5	CAIRSGIFETQYF
.	TRBV7-2	TRBJ2-1	CASSPGPNNEQFF
.	TRBV30	TRBJ1-5	CAWAEDRVGQPQHF
.	TRBV20-1	TRBJ2-2	CSASSLANTGELFF
once	TRBV28	TRBJ2-2	CASSLIIRGNTGELFF
once	TRBV6-1	TRBJ1-3	CASSALRQGAAGNTIYF
.	TRBV5-4	TRBJ1-2	CASSSRVNYGYTF
once	TRBV10-3	TRBJ1-1	CAITGENTEAFF
.	TRBV6-5	TRBJ1-4	CASSYSTVSTRKKLFF
.	TRBV2	TRBJ1-1	CASGGQVNTEAFF
.	TRBV7-9	TRBJ2-7	CASSPRTALKGYEQYF
.	TRBV5-1	TRBJ1-2	CASSLRTDGYTF
.	TRBV7-8	TRBJ1-3	CASKTGYGNTIYF
.	TRBV2	TRBJ2-5	CASSTYPSETQYF
.	TRBV3-1/TRBV3-2	TRBJ2-3	CASSQEGTTDTQYF
.	TRBV5-1	TRBJ1-1	CASSTIGGNTEAFF
.	TRBV15	TRBJ1-2	CATSRDPRAPAYGYTF
.	TRBV5-4	TRBJ1-1	CASSFDTDTEAFF
.	TRBV27	TRBJ1-2	CASTPRGDRNYGYTF
.	TRBV3-1/TRBV3-2	TRBJ1-1	CASSQDWGQGASTEAFF
.	TRBV28	TRBJ1-4	CASSFLGQGAQGSLGWDEKLFF
.	TRBV25-1	TRBJ2-4	CASSADRAIQYF
.	TRBV3-1/TRBV3-2	TRBJ2-1	CASSQSANEQFF
.	TRBV30	TRBJ2-3	CAWGARGGSADTQYF
once	TRBV5-1	TRBJ1-1	CASSFYRDRGTEAFF
once	TRBV7-2	TRBJ1-3	CASSLARAGNTIYF
once	TRBV5-6	TRBJ1-1	CASSLTGTTEAFF
few	TRBV25-1	TRBJ2-2	CASSEFSSGNTGELFF
.	TRBV9	TRBJ2-2	CASSVRRTSNTGELFF
.	TRBV10-1	TRBJ2-5	CASSEGLAGKETQYF
.	TRBV24-1	TRBJ2-2	CATSDSRGRSGELFF
.	TRBV28	TRBJ2-3	CATSGQKLSTDTQYF